This TCR beta chain was documented in a study of blood T cell repertoires in COVID-19. Whole-study context: Whether acute or convalescent, the COVID-19 samples came from the United States, Italy and Spain. Sources were T cells, B-cell-depleted T cells, or PBMCs; the material itself was cDNA or gDNA.

Original analysis: Estimation of nucleated cell counts relied on the amplification of reference gene primers. Clones were read by immunoSEQ multiplex PCR, and TCRdb kept only the in-frame ones, dropping some. The D gene and trimming were derived from the DNA, and the V and J assignments and clone size from that table. Of 62,000 or so clones listed, about 90% are singletons. The sequence came from a human donor in a cohort sampled during active COVID-19. The sequenced sample was peripheral blood.

CDR3 DNA sequence: TGTGCCAGCTCACCAGGAGCAAAGAACACTGAAGCTTTCTTT. It codes for CASSPGAKNTEAFF. The chain carries TRBV18 and TRBJ1-1; D not certain. Trimming pared 2 bases from V and 1 base from J, leaving 8 bases between. Germline V gives CDR1 KGHSH, CDR2 LQKENI. The CDR3 covers 14 residues.